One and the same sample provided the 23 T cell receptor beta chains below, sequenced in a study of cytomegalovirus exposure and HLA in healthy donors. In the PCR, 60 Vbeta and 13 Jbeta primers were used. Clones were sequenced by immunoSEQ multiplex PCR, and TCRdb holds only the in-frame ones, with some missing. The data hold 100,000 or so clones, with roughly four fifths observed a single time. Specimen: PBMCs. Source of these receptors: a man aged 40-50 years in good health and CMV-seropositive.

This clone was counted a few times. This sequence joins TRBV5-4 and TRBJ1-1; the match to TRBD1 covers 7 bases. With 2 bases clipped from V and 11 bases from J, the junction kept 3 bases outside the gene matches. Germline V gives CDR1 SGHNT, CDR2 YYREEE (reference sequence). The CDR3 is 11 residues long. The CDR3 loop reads CASSFGTAAFF. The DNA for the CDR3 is TGTGCCAGCAGCTTCGGGACAGCGGCTTTCTTT.

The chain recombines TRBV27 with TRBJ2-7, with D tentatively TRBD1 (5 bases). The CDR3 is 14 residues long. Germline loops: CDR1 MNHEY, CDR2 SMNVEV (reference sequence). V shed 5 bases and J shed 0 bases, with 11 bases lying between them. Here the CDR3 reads CASSPRQFSYEQYF. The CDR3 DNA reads TGTGCCAGCAGTCCCAGACAGTTCTCCTACGAGCAGTACTTC.

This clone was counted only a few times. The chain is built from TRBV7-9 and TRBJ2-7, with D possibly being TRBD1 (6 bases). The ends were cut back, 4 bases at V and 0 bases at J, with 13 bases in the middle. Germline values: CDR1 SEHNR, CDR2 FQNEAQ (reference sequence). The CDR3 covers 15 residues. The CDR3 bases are TGTGCCAGCAGCTCCGACAGGAGGAGCTCCTACGAGCAGTACTTC. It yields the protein CASSSDRRSSYEQYF.

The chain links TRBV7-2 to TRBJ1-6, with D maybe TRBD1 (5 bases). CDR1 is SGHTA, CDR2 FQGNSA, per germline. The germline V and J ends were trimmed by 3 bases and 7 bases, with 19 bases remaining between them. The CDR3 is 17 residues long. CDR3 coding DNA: TGTGCCAGCAGCTTGGGGCCACAGACCATACTCAATTCACCCCTCCACTTT. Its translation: CASSLGPQTILNSPLHF.

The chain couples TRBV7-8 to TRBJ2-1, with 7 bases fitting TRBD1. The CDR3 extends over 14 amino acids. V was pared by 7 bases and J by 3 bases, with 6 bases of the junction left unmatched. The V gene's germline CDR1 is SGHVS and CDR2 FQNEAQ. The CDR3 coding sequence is TGTGCCAGCACAGGACAGGATATCTACAATGAGCAGTTCTTC. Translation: CASTGQDIYNEQFF.

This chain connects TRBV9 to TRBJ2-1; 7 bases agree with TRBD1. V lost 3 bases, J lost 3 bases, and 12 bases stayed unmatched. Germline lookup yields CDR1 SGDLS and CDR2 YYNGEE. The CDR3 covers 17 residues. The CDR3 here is CASSGITGVGVYNEQFF. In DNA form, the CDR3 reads TGTGCCAGCAGCGGAATCACAGGGGTCGGGGTCTACAATGAGCAGTTCTTC. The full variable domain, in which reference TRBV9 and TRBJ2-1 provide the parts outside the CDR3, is DSGVTQTPKHLITATGQRVTLRCSPRSGDLSVYWYQQSLDQGLQFLIQYYNGEERAKGNILERFSAQQFPDLHSELNLSSLELGDSALYFCASSGITGVGVYNEQFFGPGTRLTVL.

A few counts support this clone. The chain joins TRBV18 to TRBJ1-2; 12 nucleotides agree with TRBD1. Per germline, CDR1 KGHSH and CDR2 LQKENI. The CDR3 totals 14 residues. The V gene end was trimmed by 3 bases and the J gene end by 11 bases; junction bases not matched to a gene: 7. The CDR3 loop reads CASSPGQGAAEYTF. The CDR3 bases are TGTGCCAGCTCACCGGGACAGGGGGCCGCGGAATACACCTTC.

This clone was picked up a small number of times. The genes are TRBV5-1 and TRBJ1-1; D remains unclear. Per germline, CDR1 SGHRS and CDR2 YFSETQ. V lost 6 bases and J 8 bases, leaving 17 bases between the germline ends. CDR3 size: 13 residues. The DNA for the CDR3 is TGCGCCAGCACCCCTCGAGGACTCGAAGAAGCTTTCTTT. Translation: CASTPRGLEEAFF.

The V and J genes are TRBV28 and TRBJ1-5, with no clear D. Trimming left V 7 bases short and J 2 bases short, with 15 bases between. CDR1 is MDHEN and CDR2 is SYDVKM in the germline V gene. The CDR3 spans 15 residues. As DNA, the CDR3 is TGTGCCAGCACCGAGCTTGGCCAGGGCAATCAGCCCCAGCATTTT. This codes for CASTELGQGNQPQHF.

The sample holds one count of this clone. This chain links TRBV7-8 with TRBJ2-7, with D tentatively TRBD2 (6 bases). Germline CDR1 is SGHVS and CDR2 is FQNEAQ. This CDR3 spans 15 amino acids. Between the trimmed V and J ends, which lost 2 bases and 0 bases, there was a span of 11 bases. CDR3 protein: CASSLTSRSSYEQYF. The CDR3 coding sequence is TGTGCCAGCAGCTTAACTAGCAGGAGCTCCTACGAGCAGTACTTC. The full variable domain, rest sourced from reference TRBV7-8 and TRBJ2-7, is GAGVSQSPRYKVAKRGQDVALRCDPISGHVSLFWYQQALGQGPEFLTYFQNEAQLDKSGLPSDRFFAERPEGSVSTLKIQRTQQEDSAVYLCASSLTSRSSYEQYFGPGTRLTVT.

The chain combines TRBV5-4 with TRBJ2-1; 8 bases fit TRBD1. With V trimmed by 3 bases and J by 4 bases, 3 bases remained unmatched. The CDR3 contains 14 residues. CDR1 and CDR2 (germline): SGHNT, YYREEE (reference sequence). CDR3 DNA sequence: TGTGCCAGCAGCTCCGGACAGGGATACAATGAGCAGTTCTTC. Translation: CASSSGQGYNEQFF.

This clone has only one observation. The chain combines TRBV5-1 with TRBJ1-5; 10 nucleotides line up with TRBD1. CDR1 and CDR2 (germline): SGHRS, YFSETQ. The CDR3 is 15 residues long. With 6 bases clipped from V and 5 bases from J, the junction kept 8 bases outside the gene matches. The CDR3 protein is CASTLRDRGDQPQHF. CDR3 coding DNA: TGCGCCAGCACCCTCCGGGACAGGGGCGATCAGCCCCAGCATTTT.

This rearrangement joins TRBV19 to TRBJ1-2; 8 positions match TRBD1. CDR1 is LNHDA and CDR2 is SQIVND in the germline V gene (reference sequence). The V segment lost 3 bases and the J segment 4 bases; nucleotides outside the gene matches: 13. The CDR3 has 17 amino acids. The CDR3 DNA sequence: TGTGCCAGTAGTATGGTGCGTCGACAGGGGTACTCCTATGGCTACACCTTC. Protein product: CASSMVRRQGYSYGYTF.

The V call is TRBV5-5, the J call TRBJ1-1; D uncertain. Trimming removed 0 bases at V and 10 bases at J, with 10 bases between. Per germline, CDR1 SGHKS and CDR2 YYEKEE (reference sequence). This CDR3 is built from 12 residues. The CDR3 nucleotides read TGTGCCAGCAGCTTGGACGCCGGGAGAGCTTTCTTT. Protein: CASSLDAGRAFF.

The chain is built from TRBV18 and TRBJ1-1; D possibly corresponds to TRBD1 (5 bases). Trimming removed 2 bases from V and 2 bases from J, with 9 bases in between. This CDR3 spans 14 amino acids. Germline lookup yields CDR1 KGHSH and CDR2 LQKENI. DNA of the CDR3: TGTGCCAGCTCACCAAATGGGGCAAACACTGAAGCTTTCTTT. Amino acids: CASSPNGANTEAFF. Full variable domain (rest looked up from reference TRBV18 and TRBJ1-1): NAGVMQNPRHLVRRRGQEARLRCSPMKGHSHVYWYRQLPEEGLKFMVYLQKENIIDESGMPKERFSAEFPKEGPSILRIQQVVRGDSAAYFCASSPNGANTEAFFGQGTRLTVV.

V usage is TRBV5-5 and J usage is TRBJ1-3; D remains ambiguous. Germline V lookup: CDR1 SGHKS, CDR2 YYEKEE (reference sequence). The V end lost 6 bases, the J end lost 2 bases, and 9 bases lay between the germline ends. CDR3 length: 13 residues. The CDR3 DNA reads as TGTGCCAGCAATTGGCACGCTGGAAACACCATATATTTT. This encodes CASNWHAGNTIYF. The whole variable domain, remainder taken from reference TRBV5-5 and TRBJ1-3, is DAGVTQSPTHLIKTRGQQVTLRCSPISGHKSVSWYQQVLGQGPQFIFQYYEKEERGRGNFPDRFSARQFPNYSSELNVNALLLGDSALYLCASNWHAGNTIYFGEGSWLTVV.

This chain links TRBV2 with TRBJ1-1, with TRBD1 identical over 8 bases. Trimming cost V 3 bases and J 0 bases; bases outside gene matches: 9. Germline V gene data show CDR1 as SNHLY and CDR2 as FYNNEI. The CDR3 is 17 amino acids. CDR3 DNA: TGTGCCAGCAGTGATACCCCACCCAGGGGGCTGAACACTGAAGCTTTCTTT. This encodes CASSDTPPRGLNTEAFF.

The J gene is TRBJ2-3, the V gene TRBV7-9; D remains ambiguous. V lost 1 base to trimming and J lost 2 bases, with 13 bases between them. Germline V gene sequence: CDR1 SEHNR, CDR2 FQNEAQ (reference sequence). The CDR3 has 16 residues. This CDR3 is CASSLVPTSPTDTQYF. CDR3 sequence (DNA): TGTGCCAGCAGCTTAGTACCTACCTCTCCCACAGATACGCAGTATTTT.

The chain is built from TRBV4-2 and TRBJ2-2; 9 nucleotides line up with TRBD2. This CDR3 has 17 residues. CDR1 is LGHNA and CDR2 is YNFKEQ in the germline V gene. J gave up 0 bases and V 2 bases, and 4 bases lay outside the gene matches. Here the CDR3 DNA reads TGTGCCAGCAGCCAACTAGCGGGGAACGCGAACACCGGGGAGCTGTTTTTT. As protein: CASSQLAGNANTGELFF.

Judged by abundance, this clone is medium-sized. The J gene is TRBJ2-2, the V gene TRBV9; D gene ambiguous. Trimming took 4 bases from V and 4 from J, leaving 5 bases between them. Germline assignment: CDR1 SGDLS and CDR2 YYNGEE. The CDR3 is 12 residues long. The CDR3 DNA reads TGTGCCAGCAGCCTTGTCACCGGGGAGCTGTTTTTT. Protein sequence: CASSLVTGELFF.

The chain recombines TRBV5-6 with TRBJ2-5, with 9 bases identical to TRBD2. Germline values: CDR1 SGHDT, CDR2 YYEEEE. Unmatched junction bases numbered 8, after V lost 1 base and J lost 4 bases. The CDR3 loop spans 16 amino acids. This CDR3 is CASSLRLAGYGETQYF. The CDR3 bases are TGTGCCAGCAGCTTGCGGCTAGCGGGATATGGAGAGACCCAGTACTTC.

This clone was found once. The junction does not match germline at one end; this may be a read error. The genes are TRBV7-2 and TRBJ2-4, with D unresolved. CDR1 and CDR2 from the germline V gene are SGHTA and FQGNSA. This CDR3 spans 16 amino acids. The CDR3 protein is CASSPVAISAKNSQYF. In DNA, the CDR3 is TGTGCCAGCAGCCCGGTGGCCATCTCGGCCAAAAACAGTCAGTACTTC. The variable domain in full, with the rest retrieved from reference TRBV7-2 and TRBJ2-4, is GAGVSQSPSNKVTEKGKDVELRCDPISGHTALYWYRQSLGQGLEFLIYFQGNSAPDKSGLPSDRFSAERTGGSVSTLTIQRTQQEDSAVYLCASSPVAISAKNSQYFGAGTRLSVL.

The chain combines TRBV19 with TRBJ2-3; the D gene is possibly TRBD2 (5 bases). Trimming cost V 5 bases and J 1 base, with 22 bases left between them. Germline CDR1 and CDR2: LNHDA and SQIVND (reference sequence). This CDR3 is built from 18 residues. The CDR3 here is CASSLRFGRVARTDTQYF. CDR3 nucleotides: TGTGCCAGTAGTCTCCGTTTTGGGCGGGTGGCCCGCACAGATACGCAGTATTTT.